This paragraph covers one T cell receptor (beta chain) sequence. The data were obtained in a study of blood T cell repertoires in COVID-19. The protocol was immunoSEQ multiplex PCR, while the TCRdb copy is restricted to in-frame clones and leaves out a portion. The sample records about 110,000 clones, about four fifths being singletons. Germline CDR1 LGHNA, CDR2 YSLEER. The CDR3 runs 15 residues. The ends were cut back, 0 bases at V and 0 bases at J, with 5 bases in the middle. Sample: peripheral blood. The chain recombines TRBV4-3 with TRBJ1-4; D gene uncertain. This TCR came from a woman between 70 and 85 years old with acute or convalescent COVID-19. CDR3: CASSQEHATNEKLFF. The DNA of the CDR3 is TGCGCCAGCAGCCAAGAACATGCAACTAATGAAAAACTGTTTTTT.